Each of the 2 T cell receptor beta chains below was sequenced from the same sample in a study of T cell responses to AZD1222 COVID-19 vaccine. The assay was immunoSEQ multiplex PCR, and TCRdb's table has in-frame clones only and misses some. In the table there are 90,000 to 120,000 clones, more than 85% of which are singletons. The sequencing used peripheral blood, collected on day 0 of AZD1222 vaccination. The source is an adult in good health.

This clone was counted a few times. The CDR3 bases are TGTGCCAGCAGCTTAGCAGGGAGGCATGAAAAACTGTTTTTT. It specifies CASSLAGRHEKLFF. The gene calls are TRBV11-2 and TRBJ1-4; TRBD1 might be the D (5 bases). Trimming took off 1 base at V and 6 bases at J, with 9 bases between the two ends. The CDR3 contains 14 residues. Germline CDR1 SGHAT, CDR2 FQNNGV.

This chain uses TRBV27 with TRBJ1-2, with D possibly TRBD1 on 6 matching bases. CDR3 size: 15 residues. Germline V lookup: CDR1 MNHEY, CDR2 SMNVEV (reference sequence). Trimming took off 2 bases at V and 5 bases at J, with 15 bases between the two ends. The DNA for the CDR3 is TGTGCCAGCAGTTTAATTGGGCAGGGGATGTATGGCTACACCTTC. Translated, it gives CASSLIGQGMYGYTF.